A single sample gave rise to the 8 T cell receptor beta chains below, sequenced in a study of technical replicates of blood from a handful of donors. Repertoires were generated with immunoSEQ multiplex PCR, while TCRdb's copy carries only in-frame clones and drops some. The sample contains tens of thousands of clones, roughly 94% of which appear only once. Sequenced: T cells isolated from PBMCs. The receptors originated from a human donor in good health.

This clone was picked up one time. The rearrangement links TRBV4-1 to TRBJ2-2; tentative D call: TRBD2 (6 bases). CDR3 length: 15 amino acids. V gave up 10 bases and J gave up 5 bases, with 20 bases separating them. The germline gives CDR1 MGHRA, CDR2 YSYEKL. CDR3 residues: CATLTSSGSTGELFF. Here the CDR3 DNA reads TGCGCCACCTTGACTAGTAGTGGTTCTACCGGGGAGCTGTTTTTT.

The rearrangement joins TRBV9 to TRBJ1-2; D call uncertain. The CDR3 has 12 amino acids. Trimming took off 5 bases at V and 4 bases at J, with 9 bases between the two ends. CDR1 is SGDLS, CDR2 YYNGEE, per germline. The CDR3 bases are TGTGCCAGCAGTGATGGGAGCTATGGCTACACCTTC. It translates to CASSDGSYGYTF.

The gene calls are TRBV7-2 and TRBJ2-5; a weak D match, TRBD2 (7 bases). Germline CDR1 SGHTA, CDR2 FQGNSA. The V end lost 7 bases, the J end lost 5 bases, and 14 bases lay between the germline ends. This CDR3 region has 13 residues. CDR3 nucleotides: TGTGCCAGCACCAGGGGACTAAGGGAGACCCAGTACTTC. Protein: CASTRGLRETQYF.

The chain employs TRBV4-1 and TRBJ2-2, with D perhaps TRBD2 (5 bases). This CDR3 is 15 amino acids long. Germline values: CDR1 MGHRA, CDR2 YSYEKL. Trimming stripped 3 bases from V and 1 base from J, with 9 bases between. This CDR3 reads CASSHAGLNTGELFF. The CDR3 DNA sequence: TGCGCCAGCAGCCACGCAGGACTGAACACCGGGGAGCTGTTTTTT.

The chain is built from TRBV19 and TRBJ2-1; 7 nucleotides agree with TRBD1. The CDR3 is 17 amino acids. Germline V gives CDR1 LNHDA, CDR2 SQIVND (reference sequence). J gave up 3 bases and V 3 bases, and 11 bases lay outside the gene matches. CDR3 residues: CASSILSTGRHYNEQFF. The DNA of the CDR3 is TGTGCCAGTAGTATTCTTTCGACAGGGCGACACTACAATGAGCAGTTCTTC. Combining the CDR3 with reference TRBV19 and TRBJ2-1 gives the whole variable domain DGGITQSPKYLFRKEGQNVTLSCEQNLNHDAMYWYRQDPGQGLRLIYYSQIVNDFQKGDIAEGYSVSREKKESFPLTVTSAQKNPTAFYLCASSILSTGRHYNEQFFGPGTRLTVL.

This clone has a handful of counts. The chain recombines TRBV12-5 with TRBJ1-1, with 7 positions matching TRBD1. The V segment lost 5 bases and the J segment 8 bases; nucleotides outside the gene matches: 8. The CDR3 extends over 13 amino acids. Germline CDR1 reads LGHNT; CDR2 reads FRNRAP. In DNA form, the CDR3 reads TGTGCTAGTGGTAACCGGACAGGTATCGAAGCTTTCTTT. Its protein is CASGNRTGIEAFF. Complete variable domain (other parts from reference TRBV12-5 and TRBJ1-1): DARVTQTPRHKVTEMGQEVTMRCQPILGHNTVFWYRQTMMQGLELLAYFRNRAPLDDSGMPKDRFSAEMPDATLATLKIQPSEPRDSAVYFCASGNRTGIEAFFGQGTRLTVV.

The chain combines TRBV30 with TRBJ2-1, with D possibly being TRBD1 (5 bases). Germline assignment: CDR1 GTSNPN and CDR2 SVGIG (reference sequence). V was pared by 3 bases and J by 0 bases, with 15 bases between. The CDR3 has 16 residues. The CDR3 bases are TGTGCCTGGAGGCAACAGGCAACGAACTCCTACAATGAGCAGTTCTTC. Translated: CAWRQQATNSYNEQFF.

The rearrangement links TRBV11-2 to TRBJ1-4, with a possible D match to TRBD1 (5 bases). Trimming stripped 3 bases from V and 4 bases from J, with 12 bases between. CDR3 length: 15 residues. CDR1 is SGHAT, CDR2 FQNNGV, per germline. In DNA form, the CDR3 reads TGTGCCAGCAGCTTTAGGAACAGGTTTAATGAAAAACTGTTTTTT. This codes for CASSFRNRFNEKLFF.